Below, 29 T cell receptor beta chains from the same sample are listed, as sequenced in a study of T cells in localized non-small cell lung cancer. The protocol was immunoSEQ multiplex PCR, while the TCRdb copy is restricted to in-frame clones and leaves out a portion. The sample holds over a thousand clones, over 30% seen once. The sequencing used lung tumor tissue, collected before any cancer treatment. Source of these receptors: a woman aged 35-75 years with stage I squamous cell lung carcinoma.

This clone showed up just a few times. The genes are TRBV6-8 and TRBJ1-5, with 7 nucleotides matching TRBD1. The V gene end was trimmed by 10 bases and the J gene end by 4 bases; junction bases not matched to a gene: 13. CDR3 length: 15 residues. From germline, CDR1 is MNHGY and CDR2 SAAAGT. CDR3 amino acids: CATLHPGTENQPQHF. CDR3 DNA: TGTGCCACCCTACACCCGGGGACAGAGAATCAGCCCCAGCATTTT.

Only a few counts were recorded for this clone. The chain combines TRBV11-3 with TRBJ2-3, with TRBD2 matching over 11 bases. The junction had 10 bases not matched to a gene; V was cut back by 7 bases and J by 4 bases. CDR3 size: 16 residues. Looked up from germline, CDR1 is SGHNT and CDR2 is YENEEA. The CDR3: CASTGLTSGISDTQYF. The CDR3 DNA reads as TGTGCCAGCACAGGATTGACTAGCGGGATTTCAGATACGCAGTATTTT.

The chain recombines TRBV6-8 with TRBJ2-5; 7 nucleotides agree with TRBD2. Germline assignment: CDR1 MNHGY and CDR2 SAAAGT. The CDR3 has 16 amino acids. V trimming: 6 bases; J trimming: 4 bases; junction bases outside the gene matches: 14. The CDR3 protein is CASRPFLGLRGETQYF. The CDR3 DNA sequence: TGTGCCAGCAGGCCTTTCCTGGGACTACGGGGAGAGACCCAGTACTTC.

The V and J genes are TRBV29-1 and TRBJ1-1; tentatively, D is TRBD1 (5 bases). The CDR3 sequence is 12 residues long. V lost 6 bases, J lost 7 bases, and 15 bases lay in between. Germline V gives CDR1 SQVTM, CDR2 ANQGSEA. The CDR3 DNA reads TGCAGCGTCTATGGGCAGGGTTTTGAAGCTTTCTTT. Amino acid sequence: CSVYGQGFEAFF.

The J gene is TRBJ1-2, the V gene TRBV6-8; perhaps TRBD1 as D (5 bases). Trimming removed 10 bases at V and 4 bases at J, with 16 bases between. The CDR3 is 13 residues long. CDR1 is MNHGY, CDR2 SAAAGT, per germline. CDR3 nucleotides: TGTGCCATCAGGGAGACGGGAATCTATGGCTACACCTTC. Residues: CAIRETGIYGYTF.

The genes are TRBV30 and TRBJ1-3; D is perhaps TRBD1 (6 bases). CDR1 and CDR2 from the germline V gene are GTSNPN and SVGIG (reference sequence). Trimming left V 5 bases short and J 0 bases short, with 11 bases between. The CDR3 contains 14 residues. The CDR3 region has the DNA TGTGCCTGGGCGACAGGCTACTCTGGAAACACCATATATTTT. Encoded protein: CAWATGYSGNTIYF.

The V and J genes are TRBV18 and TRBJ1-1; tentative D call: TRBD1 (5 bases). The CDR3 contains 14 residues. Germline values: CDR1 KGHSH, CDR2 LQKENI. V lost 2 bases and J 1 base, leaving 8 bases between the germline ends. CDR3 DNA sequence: TGTGCCAGCTCACCAGGGGGGGGGAACACTGAAGCTTTCTTT. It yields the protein CASSPGGGNTEAFF.

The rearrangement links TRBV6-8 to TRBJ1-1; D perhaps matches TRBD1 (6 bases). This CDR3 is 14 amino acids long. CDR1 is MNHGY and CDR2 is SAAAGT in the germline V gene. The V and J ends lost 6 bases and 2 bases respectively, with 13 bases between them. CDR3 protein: CASSPDRYNTEAFF. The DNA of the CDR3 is TGTGCCAGCAGCCCGGACAGATATAACACTGAAGCTTTCTTT.

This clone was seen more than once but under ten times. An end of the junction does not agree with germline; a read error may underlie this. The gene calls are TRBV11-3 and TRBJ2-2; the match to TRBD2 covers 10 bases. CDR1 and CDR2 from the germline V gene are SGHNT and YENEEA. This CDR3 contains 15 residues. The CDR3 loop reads CASSSSGRGTGELFF. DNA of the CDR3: TGTGCTAGCAGCTCTAGCGGGAGAGGTACCGGGGAGCTGTTTTTT.

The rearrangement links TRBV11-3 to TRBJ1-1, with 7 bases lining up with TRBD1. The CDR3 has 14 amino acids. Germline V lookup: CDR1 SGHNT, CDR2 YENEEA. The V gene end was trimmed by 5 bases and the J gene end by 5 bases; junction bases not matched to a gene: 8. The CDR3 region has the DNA TGTGCCAGCAGCCTAAACAGGGGACGGACTGAAGCTTTCTTT. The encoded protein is CASSLNRGRTEAFF.

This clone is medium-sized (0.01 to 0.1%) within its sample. DNA for the CDR3: TGTGCCAGCAGCCCCCGGGGGGGCCAAGAGACCCAGTACTTC. It specifies CASSPRGGQETQYF. V and J are TRBV11-3 and TRBJ2-5; the match to TRBD2 covers 8 bases. Germline trimming cut 5 bases from V and 1 base from J; bases unmatched to any gene: 3. This CDR3 is built from 14 residues. Germline values: CDR1 SGHNT, CDR2 YENEEA.

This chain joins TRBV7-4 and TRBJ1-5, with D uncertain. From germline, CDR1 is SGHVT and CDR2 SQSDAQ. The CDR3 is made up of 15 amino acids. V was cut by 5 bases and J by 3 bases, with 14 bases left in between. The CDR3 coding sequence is TGTGCCAGCAGCGTAGGTGACGGAAACAATCAGCCCCAGCATTTT. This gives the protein CASSVGDGNNQPQHF.

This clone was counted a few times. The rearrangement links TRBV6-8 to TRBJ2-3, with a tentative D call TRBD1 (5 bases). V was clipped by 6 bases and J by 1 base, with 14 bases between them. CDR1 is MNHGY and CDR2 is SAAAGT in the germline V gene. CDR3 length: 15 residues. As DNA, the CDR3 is TGTGCCAGCAGAATACAGGAGTCCCGCACAGATACGCAGTATTTT. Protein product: CASRIQESRTDTQYF.

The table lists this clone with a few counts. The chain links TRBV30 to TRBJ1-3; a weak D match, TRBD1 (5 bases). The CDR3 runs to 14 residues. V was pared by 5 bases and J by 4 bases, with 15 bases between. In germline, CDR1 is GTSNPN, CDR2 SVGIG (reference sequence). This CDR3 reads CAWLNWGVGNTIYF. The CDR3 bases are TGTGCCTGGCTGAACTGGGGGGTCGGAAACACCATATATTTT.

The CDR3 sequence: CASLTPGAPSNEQFF. Written as DNA, the CDR3 is TGTGCCAGCCTAACACCGGGGGCTCCTAGCAATGAGCAGTTCTTC. The genes are TRBV18 and TRBJ2-1; D is tentatively TRBD1 or TRBD2 (6 bases each). The germline gives CDR1 KGHSH, CDR2 LQKENI. The CDR3 covers 15 residues. V dropped 8 bases and J dropped 6 bases, with 20 bases sitting between them.

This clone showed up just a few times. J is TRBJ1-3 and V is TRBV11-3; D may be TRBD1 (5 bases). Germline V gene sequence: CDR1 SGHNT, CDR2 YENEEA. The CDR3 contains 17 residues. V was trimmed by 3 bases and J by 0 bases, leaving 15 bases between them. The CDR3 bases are TGTGCCAGCAGCTTTTCTTGGGACGGCTACTCTGGAAACACCATATATTTT. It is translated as CASSFSWDGYSGNTIYF.

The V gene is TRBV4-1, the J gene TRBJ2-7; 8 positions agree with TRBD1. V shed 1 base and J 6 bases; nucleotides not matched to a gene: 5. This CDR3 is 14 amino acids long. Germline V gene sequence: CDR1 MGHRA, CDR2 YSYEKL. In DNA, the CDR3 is TGCGCCAGCAGCCAAGGGGGACAGGTACCCGAGCAGTACTTC. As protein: CASSQGGQVPEQYF.

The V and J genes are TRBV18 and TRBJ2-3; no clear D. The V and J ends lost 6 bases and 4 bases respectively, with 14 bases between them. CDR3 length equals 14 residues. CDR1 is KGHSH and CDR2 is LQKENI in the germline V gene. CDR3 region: CASSSSGWADTQYF. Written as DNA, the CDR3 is TGTGCCAGCTCCTCCTCAGGCTGGGCAGATACGCAGTATTTT.

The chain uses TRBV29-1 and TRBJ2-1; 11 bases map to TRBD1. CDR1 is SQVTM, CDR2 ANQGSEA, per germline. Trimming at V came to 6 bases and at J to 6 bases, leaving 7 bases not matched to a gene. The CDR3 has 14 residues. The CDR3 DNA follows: TGCAGCGTGGACAGGGGGCAAGTCTCCAATGAGCAGTTCTTC. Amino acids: CSVDRGQVSNEQFF.

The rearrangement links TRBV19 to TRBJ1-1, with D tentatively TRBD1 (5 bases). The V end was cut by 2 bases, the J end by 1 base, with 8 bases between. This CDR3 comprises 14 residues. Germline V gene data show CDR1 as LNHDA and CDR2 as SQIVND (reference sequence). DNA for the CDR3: TGTGCCAGTAGTATAAGACAGAGGAACACTGAAGCTTTCTTT. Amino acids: CASSIRQRNTEAFF.

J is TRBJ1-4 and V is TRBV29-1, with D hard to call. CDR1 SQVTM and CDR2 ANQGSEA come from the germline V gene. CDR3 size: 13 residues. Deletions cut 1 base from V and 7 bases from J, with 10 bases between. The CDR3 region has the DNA TGCAGCGTTGAAGTGAGGGTTGGTGAAAAACTGTTTTTT. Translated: CSVEVRVGEKLFF.

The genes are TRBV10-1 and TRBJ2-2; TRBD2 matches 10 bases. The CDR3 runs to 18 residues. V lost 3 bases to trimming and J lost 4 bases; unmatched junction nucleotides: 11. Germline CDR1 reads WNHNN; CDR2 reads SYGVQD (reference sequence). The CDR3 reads CASSESQLAGKRTGELFF. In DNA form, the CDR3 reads TGCGCCAGCAGTGAATCGCAACTAGCGGGGAAACGCACCGGGGAGCTGTTTTTT.

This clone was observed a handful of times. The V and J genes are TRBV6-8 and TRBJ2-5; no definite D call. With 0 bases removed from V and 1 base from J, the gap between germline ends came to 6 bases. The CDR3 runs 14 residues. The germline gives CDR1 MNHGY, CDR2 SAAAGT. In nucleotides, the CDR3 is TGTGCCAGCAGTTACTCCGGACGCCAAGAGACCCAGTACTTC. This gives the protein CASSYSGRQETQYF.

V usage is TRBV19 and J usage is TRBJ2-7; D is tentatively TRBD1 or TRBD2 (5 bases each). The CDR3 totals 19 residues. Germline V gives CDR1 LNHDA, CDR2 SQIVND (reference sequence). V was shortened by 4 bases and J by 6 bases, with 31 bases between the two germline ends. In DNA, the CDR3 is TGTGCCAGTAGTACCCCGCGACAGAAAGGGGCTGGGGGACGAGCCGAGCAGTACTTC. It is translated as CASSTPRQKGAGGRAEQYF.

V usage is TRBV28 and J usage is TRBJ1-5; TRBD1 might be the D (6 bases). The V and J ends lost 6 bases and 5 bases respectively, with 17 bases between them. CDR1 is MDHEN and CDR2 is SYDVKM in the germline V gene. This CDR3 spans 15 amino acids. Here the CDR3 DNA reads TGTGCCAGCAGGGGTGAGGGGGGCTGGGATCAGCCCCAGCATTTT. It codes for CASRGEGGWDQPQHF.

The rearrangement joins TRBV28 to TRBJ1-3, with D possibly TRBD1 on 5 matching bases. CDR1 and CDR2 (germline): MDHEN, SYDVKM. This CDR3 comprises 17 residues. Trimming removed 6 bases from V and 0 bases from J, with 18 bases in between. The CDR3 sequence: CASSYSGIGLSGNTIYF. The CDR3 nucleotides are TGTGCCAGCAGCTACTCAGGGATTGGGCTCTCTGGAAACACCATATATTTT.

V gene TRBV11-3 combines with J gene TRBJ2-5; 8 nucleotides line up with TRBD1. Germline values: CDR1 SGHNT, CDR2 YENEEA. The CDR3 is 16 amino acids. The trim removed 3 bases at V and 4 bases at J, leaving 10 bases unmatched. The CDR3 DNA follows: TGTGCCAGCAGCTTGGCCTCCGGCAGGGGGCGAGAGACCCAGTACTTC. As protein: CASSLASGRGRETQYF.

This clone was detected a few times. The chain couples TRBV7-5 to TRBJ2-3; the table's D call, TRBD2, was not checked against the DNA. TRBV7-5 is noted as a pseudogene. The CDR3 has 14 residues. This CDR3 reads CASSSSGTSSTQYF. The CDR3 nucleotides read TGTGCCAGCAGCTCTTCCGGGACTAGCAGTACGCAGTATTTT.

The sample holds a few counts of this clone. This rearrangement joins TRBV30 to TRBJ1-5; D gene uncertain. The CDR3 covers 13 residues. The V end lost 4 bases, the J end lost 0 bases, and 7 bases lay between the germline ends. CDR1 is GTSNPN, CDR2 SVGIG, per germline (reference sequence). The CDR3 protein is CAWTGYSNQPQHF. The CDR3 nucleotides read TGTGCCTGGACAGGATATAGCAATCAGCCCCAGCATTTT.